The present T cell receptor beta chain was sequenced within a study of cytomegalovirus exposure and HLA in healthy donors (TCRdb year 2017). Some background on the complete study: The 500 to 800 repertoires of the first cohort and the roughly 120 validation repertoires were produced on the same platform, according to a later analysis. The study aimed to test whether signatures of past pathogen exposure could be identified by cataloging public T cell receptors. Along with the approximately 670-subject first cohort, a separate validation cohort of more than 90 different subjects was used. High-throughput TCR immunosequencing, statistical association of individual TCRs with disease status, and machine learning were combined to predict cytomegalovirus infection status. Study-wide conclusions, independent of this receptor: All 120 or so repertoires were used to score co-occurrence in the validation cohort in a later analysis, because that analysis had no HLA typing for the cohort. In both the original and validation cohorts, the classifier was reported to diagnose cytomegalovirus status with high specificity and sensitivity. In a later analysis, TCRs clustered in the first cohort were found to also tend to co-occur in the roughly 120 validation repertoires, with approximately 93% of cluster scores above 0. A total of about 180 TCR beta chains were listed by the study as associated with cytomegalovirus. It was suggested by the authors that the approach could potentially be generalized to other disease states and immunological phenotypes. Most TCR sequences were seen in very few donors, while some public TCRs were found in many individuals. In vitro tests confirmed that a few of the cytomegalovirus-associated TCR beta chains recognize cytomegalovirus antigens.

About this clone itself: It lacks a known antigen. One base away there is no much larger clone; base qualities are not given.

The donors were included in the validation cohort of 100 to 150 subjects, a group kept apart from the approximately 700-subject first cohort. Receptor amplification or capture employed the immunoSEQ multiplex PCR assay. Turning to the authors' computational methods: A statistical classification framework was built for diagnosing cytomegalovirus status from the catalog of TCR beta chain sequences. This is the immuneACCESS table as TCRdb keeps it, with only in-frame sequences that have V and J called. A part of the clones is gone; compared with another copy, unresolved V genes explain less than half, and the rest is unexplained. V and J calls and clone size are those listed in that table; D and trimming were worked out from the DNA. This sample is represented by more than 95,000 clones; 88% of them were singletons. The top ten hold about 1.8% of the sample. The CDR3 spans 16 residues, from the cysteine through the phenylalanine. The CDR3 DNA has 48 bases and is translated from base 1. The CDR1 and CDR2 encoded by the germline V gene are SGHVS and FNYEAQ. Here V drops 3 bases and J drops 0 bases, and the junction holds 7 bases not matched to any gene.

This receptor was obtained from a man aged 18 to 29 in good health and CMV-seronegative. Sequenced: PBMCs. The chain is assembled from TRBV7-6 and TRBJ2-7; 8 nucleotides in the junction match TRBD2. CDR3 loop: CASSLGGGRSSYEQYF. The sequenced DNA is TGTGCCAGCAGCTTGGGCGGGGGGAGGAGCTCCTACGAGCAGTACTTC. Supplemented by the reference TRBV7-6 and TRBJ2-7 proteins around the CDR3, the complete variable domain is GAGVSQSPRYKVTKRGQDVALRCDPISGHVSLYWYRQALGQGPEFLTYFNYEAQQDKSGLPNDRFSAERPEGSISTLTIQRTEQRDSAMYRCASSLGGGRSSYEQYFGPGTRLTVT.